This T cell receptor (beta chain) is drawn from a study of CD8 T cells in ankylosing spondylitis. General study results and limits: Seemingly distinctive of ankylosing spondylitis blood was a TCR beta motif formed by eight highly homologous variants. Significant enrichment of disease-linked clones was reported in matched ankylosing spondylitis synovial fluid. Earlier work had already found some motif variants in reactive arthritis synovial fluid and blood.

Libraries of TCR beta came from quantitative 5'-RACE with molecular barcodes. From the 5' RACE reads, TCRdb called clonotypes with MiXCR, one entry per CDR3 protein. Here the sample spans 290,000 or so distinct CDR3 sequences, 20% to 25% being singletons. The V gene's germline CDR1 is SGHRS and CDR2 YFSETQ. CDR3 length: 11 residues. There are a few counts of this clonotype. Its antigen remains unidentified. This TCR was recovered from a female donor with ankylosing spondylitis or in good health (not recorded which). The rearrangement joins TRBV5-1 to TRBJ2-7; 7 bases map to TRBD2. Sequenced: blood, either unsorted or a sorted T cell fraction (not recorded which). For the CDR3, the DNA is TGCGCTAGCCGGGAGGAGTCCGAGCAGTACTTC. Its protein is CASREESEQYF. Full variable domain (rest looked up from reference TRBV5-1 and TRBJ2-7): KAGVTQTPRYLIKTRGQQVTLSCSPISGHRSVSWYQQTPGQGLQFLFEYFSETQRNKGNFPGRFSGRQFSNSRSEMNVSTLELGDSALYLCASREESEQYFGPGTRLTVT.